This T cell receptor (beta chain) was captured in a study of OX40 agonist ivuxolimab in advanced cancers. General observations from the study: Among expanded peripheral T cells, antigen specificity went undetermined. In CD8+ T cells, expanded clones were on average more numerous than in CD4+.

Using immunoSEQ multiplex PCR, the repertoire was profiled, and TCRdb retains in-frame clones only, with some absent. This sample yields approximately 50,000 clones, of which 85% to 90% are seen a single time; about 0.76% belongs to the top ten. In regard to this clone: The antigen is not known.

This CDR3 spans 17 amino acids. Germline trimming cut 5 bases from V and 2 bases from J; bases unmatched to any gene: 10. Germline CDR1 reads LNHDA; CDR2 reads SQIVND (reference sequence). Patients were ruled out by autoimmune disease history or systemic immunosuppression. Sample: CD4+ or CD8+ T cells sorted from blood, taken in a trial of the OX40 agonist ivuxolimab. This sequence joins TRBV19 and TRBJ2-7; 12 bases line up with TRBD2. This receptor was identified in an adult with an advanced solid tumor such as melanoma, head and neck, liver or kidney cancer. CDR3 region: CASSGGTSGRSAYEQYF. For the CDR3, the DNA is TGTGCCAGTAGTGGCGGGACTAGCGGGCGTTCCGCCTACGAGCAGTACTTC.